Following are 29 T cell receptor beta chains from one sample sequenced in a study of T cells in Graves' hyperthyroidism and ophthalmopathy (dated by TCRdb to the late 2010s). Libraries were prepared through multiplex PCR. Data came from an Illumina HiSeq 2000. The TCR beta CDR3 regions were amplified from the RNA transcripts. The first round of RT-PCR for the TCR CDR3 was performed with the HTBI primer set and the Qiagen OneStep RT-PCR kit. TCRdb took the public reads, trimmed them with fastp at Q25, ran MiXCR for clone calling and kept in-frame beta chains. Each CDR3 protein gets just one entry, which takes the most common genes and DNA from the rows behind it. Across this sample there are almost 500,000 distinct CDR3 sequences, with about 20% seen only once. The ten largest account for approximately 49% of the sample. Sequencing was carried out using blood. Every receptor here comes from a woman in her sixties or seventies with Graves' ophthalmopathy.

DNA of the CDR3: TGCGCCAGCAGCCAAGAGTCCGGGTCCTACGAGCAGTACTTC. Amino acids: CASSQESGSYEQYF. The chain joins TRBV4-3 to TRBJ2-7; D ambiguous. The germline V gene encodes CDR1 LGHNA and CDR2 YSLEER. V lost 0 bases to trimming and J lost 1 base, with 7 bases between them. This CDR3 comprises 14 residues.

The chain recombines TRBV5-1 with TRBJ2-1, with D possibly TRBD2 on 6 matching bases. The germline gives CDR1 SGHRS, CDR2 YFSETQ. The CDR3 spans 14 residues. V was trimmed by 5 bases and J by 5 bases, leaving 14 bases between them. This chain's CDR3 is CASSPPTGDNEQFF. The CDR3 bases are TGCGCCAGCAGTCCACCTACGGGGGACAATGAGCAGTTCTTC. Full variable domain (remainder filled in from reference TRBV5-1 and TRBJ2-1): KAGVTQTPRYLIKTRGQQVTLSCSPISGHRSVSWYQQTPGQGLQFLFEYFSETQRNKGNFPGRFSGRQFSNSRSEMNVSTLELGDSALYLCASSPPTGDNEQFFGPGTRLTVL.

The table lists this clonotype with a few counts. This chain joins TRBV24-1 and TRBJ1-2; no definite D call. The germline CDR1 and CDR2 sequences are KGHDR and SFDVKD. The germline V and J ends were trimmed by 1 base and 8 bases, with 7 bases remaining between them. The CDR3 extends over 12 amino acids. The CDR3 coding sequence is TGTGCCACCAGTGATTTTATCTCGGGCTACACCTTC. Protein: CATSDFISGYTF.

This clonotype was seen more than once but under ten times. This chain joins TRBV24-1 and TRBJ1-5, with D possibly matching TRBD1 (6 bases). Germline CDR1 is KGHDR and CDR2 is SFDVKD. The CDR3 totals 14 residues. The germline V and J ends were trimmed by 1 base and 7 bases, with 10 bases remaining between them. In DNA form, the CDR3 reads TGTGCCACCAGTGATTTCAAGGGGGGCCAGCCCCAGCATTTT. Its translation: CATSDFKGGQPQHF.

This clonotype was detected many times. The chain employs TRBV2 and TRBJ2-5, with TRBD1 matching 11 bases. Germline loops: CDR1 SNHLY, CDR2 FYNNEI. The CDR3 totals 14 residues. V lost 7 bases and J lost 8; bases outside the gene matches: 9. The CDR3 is CASIPVGTGGTQYF. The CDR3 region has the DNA TGTGCCAGCATCCCGGTGGGGACAGGGGGAACCCAGTACTTC.

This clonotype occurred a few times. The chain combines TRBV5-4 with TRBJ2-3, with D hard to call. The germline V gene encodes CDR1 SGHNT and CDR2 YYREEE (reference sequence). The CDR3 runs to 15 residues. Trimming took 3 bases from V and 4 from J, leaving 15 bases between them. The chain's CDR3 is CASSSQRWSADTQYF. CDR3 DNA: TGTGCCAGCAGCTCGCAAAGGTGGAGCGCAGATACGCAGTATTTT.

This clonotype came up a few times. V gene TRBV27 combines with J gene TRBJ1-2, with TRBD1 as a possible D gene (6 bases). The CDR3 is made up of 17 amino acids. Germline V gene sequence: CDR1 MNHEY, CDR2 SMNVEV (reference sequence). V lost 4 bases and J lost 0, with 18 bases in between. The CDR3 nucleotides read TGTGCCAGCAGTTCTAACAGGGTGGAGCATCCTAACTATGGCTACACCTTC. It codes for CASSSNRVEHPNYGYTF.

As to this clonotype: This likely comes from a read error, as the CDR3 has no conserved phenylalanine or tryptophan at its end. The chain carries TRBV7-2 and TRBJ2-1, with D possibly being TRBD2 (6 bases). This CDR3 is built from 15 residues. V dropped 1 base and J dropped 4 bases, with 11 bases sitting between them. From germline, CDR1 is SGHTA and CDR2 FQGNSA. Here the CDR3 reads CASSLDAGSYNEQFL. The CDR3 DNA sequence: TGTGCCAGCAGCTTAGACGCGGGAAGTTACAATGAGCAGTTCCTC.

CDR3 DNA: TGTGCCAGTTCCAACCCCGGGATGAACACTGAAGCTTTCTTT. It translates to CASSNPGMNTEAFF. The chain uses TRBV19 and TRBJ1-1; D is uncertain. V was cut by 8 bases and J by 0 bases, with 13 bases left in between. The CDR3 runs to 14 residues. Germline V gene data show CDR1 as LNHDA and CDR2 as SQIVND (reference sequence).

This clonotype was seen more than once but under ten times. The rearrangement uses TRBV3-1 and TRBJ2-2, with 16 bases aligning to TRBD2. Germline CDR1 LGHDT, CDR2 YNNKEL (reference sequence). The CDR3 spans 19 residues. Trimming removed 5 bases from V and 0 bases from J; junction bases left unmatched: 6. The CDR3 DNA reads TGTGCCAGCAGCAATCCGGGACTAGCGGGAGGGACGAACACCGGGGAGCTGTTTTTT. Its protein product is CASSNPGLAGGTNTGELFF.

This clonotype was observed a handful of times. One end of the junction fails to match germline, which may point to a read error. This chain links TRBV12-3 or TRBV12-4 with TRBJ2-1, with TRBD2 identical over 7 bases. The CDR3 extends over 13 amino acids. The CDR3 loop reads CATASGGGNEQSF. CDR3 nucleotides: TGTGCCACCGCCTCGGGGGGTGGGAATGAGCAGTCCTTC.

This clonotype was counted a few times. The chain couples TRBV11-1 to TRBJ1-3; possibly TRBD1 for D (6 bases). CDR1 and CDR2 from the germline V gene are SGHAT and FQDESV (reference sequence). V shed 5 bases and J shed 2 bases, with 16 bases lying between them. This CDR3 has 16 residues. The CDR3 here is CASSRSGAATGNTIYF. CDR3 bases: TGTGCCAGCAGCCGATCAGGGGCGGCCACTGGAAACACCATATATTTT.

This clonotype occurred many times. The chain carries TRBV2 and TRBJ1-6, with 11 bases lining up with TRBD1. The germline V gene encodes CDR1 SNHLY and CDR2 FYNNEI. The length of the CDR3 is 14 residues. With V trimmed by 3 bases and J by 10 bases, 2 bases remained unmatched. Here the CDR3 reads CASSEGQGGSPLHF. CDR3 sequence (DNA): TGTGCCAGCAGTGAGGGACAGGGGGGGTCACCCCTCCACTTT.

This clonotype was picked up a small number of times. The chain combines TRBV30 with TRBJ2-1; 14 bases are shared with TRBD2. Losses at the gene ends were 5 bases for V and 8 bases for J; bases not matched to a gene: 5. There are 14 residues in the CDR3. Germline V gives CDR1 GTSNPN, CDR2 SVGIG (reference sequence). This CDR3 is CAWGRGLAGDEQFF. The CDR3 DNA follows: TGTGCCTGGGGGAGGGGACTAGCGGGAGATGAGCAGTTCTTC.

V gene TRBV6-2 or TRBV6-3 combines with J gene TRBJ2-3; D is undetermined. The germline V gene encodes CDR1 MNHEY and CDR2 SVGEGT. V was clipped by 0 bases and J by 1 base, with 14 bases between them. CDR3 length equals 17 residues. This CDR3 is CASSYSTGNARTDTQYF. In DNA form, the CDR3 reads TGTGCCAGCAGTTACTCGACTGGGAACGCTCGCACAGATACGCAGTATTTT.

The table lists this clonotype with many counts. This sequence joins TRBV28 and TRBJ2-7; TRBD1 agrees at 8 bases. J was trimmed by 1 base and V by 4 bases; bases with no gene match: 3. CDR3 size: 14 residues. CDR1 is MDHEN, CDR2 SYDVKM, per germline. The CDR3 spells CASSSRGQSYEQYF. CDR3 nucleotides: TGTGCCAGCAGTTCCAGGGGGCAGTCCTACGAGCAGTACTTC. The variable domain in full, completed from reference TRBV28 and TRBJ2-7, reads DVKVTQSSRYLVKRTGEKVFLECVQDMDHENMFWYRQDPGLGLRLIYFSYDVKMKEKGDIPEGYSVSREKKERFSLILESASTNQTSMYLCASSSRGQSYEQYFGPGTRLTVT.

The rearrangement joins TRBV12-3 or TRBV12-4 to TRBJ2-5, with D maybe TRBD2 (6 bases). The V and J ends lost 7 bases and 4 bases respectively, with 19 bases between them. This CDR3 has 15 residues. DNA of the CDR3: TGTGCCAGCACCCCCGCCTGGAGGGCCGGAGAGACCCAGTACTTC. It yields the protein CASTPAWRAGETQYF.

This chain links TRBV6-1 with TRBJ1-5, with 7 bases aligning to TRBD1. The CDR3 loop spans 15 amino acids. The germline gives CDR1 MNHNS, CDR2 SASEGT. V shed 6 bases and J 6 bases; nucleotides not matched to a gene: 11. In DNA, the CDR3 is TGTGCCAGCAGCCCCGGGACAGCCTTTCGTCAGCCCCAGCATTTT. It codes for CASSPGTAFRQPQHF.

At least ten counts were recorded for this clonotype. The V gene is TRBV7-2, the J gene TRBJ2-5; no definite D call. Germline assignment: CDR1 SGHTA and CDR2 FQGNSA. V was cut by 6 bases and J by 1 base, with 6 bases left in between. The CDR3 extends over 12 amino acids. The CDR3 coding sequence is TGTGCCAGCAGTCTTACCCAAGAGACCCAGTACTTC. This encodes CASSLTQETQYF.

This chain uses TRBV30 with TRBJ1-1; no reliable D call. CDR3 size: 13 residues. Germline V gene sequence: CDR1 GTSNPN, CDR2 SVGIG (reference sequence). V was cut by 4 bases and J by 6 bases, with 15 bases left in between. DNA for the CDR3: TGTGCCTGGACCCCTCGCGGGAGACCTGAAGCTTTCTTT. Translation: CAWTPRGRPEAFF.

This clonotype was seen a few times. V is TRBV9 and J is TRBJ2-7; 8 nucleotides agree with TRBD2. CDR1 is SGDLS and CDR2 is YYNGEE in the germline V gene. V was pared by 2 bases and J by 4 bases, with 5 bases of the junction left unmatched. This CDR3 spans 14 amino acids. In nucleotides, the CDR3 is TGTGCCAGCAGCGTTGCAGCGGGAGCATACGAGCAGTACTTC. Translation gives CASSVAAGAYEQYF.

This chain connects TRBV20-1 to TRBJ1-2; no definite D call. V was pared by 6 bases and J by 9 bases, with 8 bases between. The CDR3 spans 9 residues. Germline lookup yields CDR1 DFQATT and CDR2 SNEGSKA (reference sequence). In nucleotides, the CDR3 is TGCAGTGCGACCTCCAGCTACACCTTC. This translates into CSATSSYTF.

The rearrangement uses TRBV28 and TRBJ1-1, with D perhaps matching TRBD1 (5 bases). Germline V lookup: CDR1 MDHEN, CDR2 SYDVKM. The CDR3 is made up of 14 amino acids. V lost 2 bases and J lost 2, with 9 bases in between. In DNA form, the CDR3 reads TGTGCCAGCAGTTTAGTACAGGCCAACACTGAAGCTTTCTTT. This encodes CASSLVQANTEAFF.

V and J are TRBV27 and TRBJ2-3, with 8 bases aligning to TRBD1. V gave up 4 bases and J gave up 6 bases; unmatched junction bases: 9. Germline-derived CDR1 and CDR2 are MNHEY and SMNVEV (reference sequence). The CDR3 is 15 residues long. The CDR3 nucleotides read TGTGCCAGCAGTTCACAGGGGGGCCCTTGGGATACGCAGTATTTT. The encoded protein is CASSSQGGPWDTQYF.

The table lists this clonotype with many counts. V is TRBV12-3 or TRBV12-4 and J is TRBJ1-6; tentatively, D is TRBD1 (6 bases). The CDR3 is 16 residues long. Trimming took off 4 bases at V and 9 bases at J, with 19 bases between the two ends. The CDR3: CASSSGGGIGFSPLHF. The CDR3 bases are TGTGCCAGCAGTTCAGGAGGGGGTATCGGCTTTTCACCCCTCCACTTT.

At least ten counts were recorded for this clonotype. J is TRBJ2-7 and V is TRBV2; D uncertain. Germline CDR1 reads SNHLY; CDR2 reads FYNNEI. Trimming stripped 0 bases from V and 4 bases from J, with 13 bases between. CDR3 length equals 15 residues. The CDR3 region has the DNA TGTGCCAGCAGTGAAGCGCATTCAGAACTTTACGAGCAGTACTTC. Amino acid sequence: CASSEAHSELYEQYF.

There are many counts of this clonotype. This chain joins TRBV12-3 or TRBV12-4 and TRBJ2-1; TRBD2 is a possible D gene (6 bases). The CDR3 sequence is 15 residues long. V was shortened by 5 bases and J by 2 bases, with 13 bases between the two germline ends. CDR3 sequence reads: CASSGGRATYNEQFF. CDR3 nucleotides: TGTGCCAGCAGTGGAGGGCGGGCTACCTACAATGAGCAGTTCTTC.

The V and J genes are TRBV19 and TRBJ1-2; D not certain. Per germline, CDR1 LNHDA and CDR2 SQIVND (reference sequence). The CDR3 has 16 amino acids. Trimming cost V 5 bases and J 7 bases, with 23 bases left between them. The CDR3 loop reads CASSGGRTSRFAGYTF. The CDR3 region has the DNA TGTGCCAGTAGTGGAGGCAGGACCTCTCGCTTTGCTGGCTACACCTTC.

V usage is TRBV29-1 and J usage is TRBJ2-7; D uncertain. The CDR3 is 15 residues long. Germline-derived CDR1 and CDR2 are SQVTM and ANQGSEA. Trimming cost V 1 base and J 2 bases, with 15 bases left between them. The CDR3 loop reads CSVEVLRLFPYEQYF. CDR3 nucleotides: TGCAGCGTTGAAGTACTCCGGCTATTCCCCTACGAGCAGTACTTC.